The present entry profiles one T cell receptor beta chain with its context. The V end lost 0 bases, the J end lost 7 bases, and 19 bases lay between the germline ends. CDR1 is SGHDT, CDR2 YYEEEE, per germline. The CDR3 extends over 17 amino acids. Researchers took RNA transcripts and amplified the TCR beta CDR3 regions from them. The HTBI primer set served for first-round RT-PCR of the TCR CDR3. MiXCR was run by TCRdb on the multiplex PCR reads, yielding one entry per CDR3 protein. There are about 640,000 distinct CDR3 sequences in the sample; less than 25% occur only once, and 34% lies in the top ten. This record belongs to a study of T cells in Graves' hyperthyroidism and ophthalmopathy.

This TCR derives from a man under 40 with Graves' ophthalmopathy. What was sequenced was blood. This chain links TRBV5-6 with TRBJ2-2; no definite D call. The CDR3, as DNA: TGTGCCAGCAGCTTGGCCGGGCTAGAATCTTTGCGCGGGGAGCTGTTTTTT. This encodes CASSLAGLESLRGELFF.